This TCR beta chain was identified during a study of cytomegalovirus exposure and HLA in healthy donors. Study results and limitations: Both high specificity and high sensitivity reportedly marked the classifier's diagnosis of cytomegalovirus status. Among TCR sequences, most were rare, though some public TCRs appeared in many donors.

Turning to this clone: Its antigen is undetermined.

The study drew the donors from its approximately 110-subject validation cohort, separate from the roughly 700-subject first cohort. This CDR3 comprises 12 residues. V lost 10 bases, J lost 5 bases, and 14 bases lay in between. Germline CDR1 MNHEY, CDR2 SVGAGI. This table comes from immunoSEQ multiplex PCR, and its TCRdb copy is limited to in-frame clones, with some not included. In the table there are over 200,000 clones, 80% to 85% of which are singletons. This sequence joins TRBV6-5 and TRBJ1-1; no definite D call. The sequenced sample was PBMCs. The TCR originated in a young woman in good health and CMV-seropositive. CDR3 loop: CAIGRGGTEAFF. CDR3 sequence (DNA): TGTGCCATAGGTCGGGGTGGGACTGAAGCTTTCTTT.